This T cell receptor (beta chain) stems from a study of blood T cells in healthy people across ages. Combining a sample-barcoded 5' primer with a J-beta primer mix, a second PCR ran for roughly 7 to 12 cycles. A single record per CDR3 protein comes from TCRdb applying MiXCR to the 5' RACE reads. The sample records about 720,000 distinct CDR3 sequences, approximately 22% being singletons. General observations from the study: Relative to aged donors, long-lived donors carried more naive CD4+ cells and displayed higher diversity.

The CDR3 consists of 12 residues. Germline V gene sequence: CDR1 SQVTM, CDR2 ANQGSEA. Each donor gave approximately 9.7 milliliters of peripheral blood. Turning to this clonotype: Its target is not known.

The sequence came from a man aged 65 to 79 in good health. J is TRBJ2-3 and V is TRBV29-1; no firm D call. Sequenced material: blood. CDR3 protein: CSLQDLTDTQYF. The CDR3 DNA sequence: TGCAGTCTTCAGGACCTCACAGATACGCAGTATTTT.